The entry below describes one TCR beta chain. Germline V gene data show CDR1 as GTSNPN and CDR2 as SVGIG (reference sequence). Trimming cost V 2 bases and J 4 bases, with 6 bases left between them. This CDR3 has 12 residues. This sample was included in a study of blood T cell repertoires in COVID-19. Study summary: In each case, the material was cDNA or gDNA derived from T cells, B-cell-depleted T cells, or PBMCs.

The repertoire was sequenced with immunoSEQ multiplex PCR; TCRdb's copy has only in-frame clones and lacks some. The sample consists of some 200,000 clones, about 79% of them appearing once. This clonotype was obtained from a woman aged 40 to 50 who had recovered from COVID-19. The specimen was peripheral blood. The chain combines TRBV30 with TRBJ1-5, with D perhaps TRBD1 (5 bases). As DNA, the CDR3 is TGTGCCTGGAGTCAGGGAAATCAGCCCCAGCATTTT. It codes for CAWSQGNQPQHF.